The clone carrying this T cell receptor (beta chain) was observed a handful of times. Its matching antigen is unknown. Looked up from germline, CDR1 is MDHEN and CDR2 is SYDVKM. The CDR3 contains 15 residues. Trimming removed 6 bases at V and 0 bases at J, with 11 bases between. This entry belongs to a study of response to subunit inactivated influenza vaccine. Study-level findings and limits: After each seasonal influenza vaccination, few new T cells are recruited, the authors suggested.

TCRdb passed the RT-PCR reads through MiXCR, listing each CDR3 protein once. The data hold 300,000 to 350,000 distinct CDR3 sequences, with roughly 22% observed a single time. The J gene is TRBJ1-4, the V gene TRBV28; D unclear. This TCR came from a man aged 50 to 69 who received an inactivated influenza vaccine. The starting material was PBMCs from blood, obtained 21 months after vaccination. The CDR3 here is CASRSLGSTNEKLFF. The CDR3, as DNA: TGTGCCAGCAGATCTTTAGGGTCAACTAATGAAAAACTGTTTTTT.